Below, 24 T cell receptor beta chains from the same sample are listed, as sequenced in a study of early T cells in non-severe SARS-CoV-2 infection. MiXCR was run by TCRdb on the 5' RACE reads, yielding one entry per CDR3 protein. The sample has about 83,000 distinct CDR3 sequences; over 9.5% are singletons. The sequenced sample was whole blood, obtained at baseline. These receptors all come from an adult who was a healthcare worker with PCR-confirmed SARS-CoV-2 infection or an uninfected control (not recorded which).

This clonotype was seen many times. The chain has TRBV19 and TRBJ2-1, with TRBD2 matching 7 bases. Germline-derived CDR1 and CDR2 are LNHDA and SQIVND (reference sequence). This CDR3 comprises 14 residues. Trimming removed 4 bases from V and 3 bases from J; junction bases left unmatched: 3. CDR3 in amino acids: CASSSGGDYNEQFF. The CDR3 bases are TGTGCCAGTAGTAGCGGGGGTGACTACAATGAGCAGTTCTTC.

V and J are TRBV5-1 and TRBJ2-1, with 10 positions matching TRBD2. The CDR3 spans 18 residues. V lost 4 bases to trimming and J lost 8 bases; unmatched junction nucleotides: 18. CDR1 is SGHRS, CDR2 YFSETQ, per germline. DNA of the CDR3: TGCGCCAGCAGCGCGCCCGTACGACCTAGCGGGAGTTCCGATGAGCAGTTCTTC. Translation gives CASSAPVRPSGSSDEQFF.

This clonotype showed up many times. This chain joins TRBV20-1 and TRBJ2-1; TRBD2 aligns across 14 bases. Per the germline V gene, CDR1 is DFQATT and CDR2 is SNEGSKA (reference sequence). The CDR3 loop spans 14 amino acids. CDR3 protein: CSHVGLAGDNEQFF. The CDR3 DNA follows: TGCAGCCATGTGGGACTAGCGGGAGACAATGAGCAGTTCTTC.

V and J are TRBV19 and TRBJ2-6; TRBD1 might be the D (7 bases). V lost 10 bases and J lost 0, with 19 bases in between. CDR1 LNHDA and CDR2 SQIVND come from the germline V gene (reference sequence). This CDR3 comprises 17 residues. The DNA for the CDR3 is TGTGCCACTACCCGCAGGGGGGAAAACTCTGGGGCCAACGTCCTGACTTTC. It codes for CATTRRGENSGANVLTF. Supplemented by reference TRBV19 and TRBJ2-6, the full variable domain reads DGGITQSPKYLFRKEGQNVTLSCEQNLNHDAMYWYRQDPGQGLRLIYYSQIVNDFQKGDIAEGYSVSREKKESFPLTVTSAQKNPTAFYLCATTRRGENSGANVLTFGAGSRLTVL.

CDR3 sequence: CASSDRRGVGTDTQYF. CDR3 bases: TGTGCCAGCAGTGACCGACGGGGCGTAGGCACAGATACGCAGTATTTT. This rearrangement joins TRBV6-2 or TRBV6-3 to TRBJ2-3, with D perhaps matching TRBD1 or TRBD2 (5 bases each). Germline V gives CDR1 MNHEY, CDR2 SVGEGT. V lost 5 bases, J lost 1 base, and 16 bases lay in between. The CDR3 extends over 16 amino acids.

At least ten counts were recorded for this clonotype. V and J are TRBV11-1 and TRBJ2-1, with D perhaps given as TRBD1 or TRBD2 (5 bases each). The length of the CDR3 is 13 residues. V was clipped by 4 bases and J by 7 bases, with 11 bases between them. Germline-derived CDR1 and CDR2 are SGHAT and FQDESV (reference sequence). CDR3 region: CASSSGPGNEQFF. Written as DNA, the CDR3 is TGTGCCAGCAGCTCGGGGCCCGGGAATGAGCAGTTCTTC.

This clonotype has more than one count but fewer than ten. This chain connects TRBV5-1 to TRBJ2-5; D is perhaps TRBD2 (7 bases). This CDR3 comprises 16 residues. The germline V and J ends were trimmed by 4 bases and 1 base, with 17 bases remaining between them. Germline V gene lookup returns CDR1 SGHRS and CDR2 YFSETQ. CDR3 region: CASSPRRAGAQETQYF. The CDR3 DNA follows: TGCGCCAGCAGCCCCCGCCGGGCGGGGGCCCAAGAGACCCAGTACTTC.

The chain combines TRBV27 with TRBJ2-2; TRBD2 agrees at 7 bases. The V gene end was trimmed by 7 bases and the J gene end by 2 bases; junction bases not matched to a gene: 13. The CDR3 has 17 amino acids. Germline-derived CDR1 and CDR2 are MNHEY and SMNVEV (reference sequence). The CDR3 protein is CASTLFAAGANTGELFF. CDR3 in DNA: TGTGCCAGCACCCTATTCGCGGCGGGAGCAAACACCGGGGAGCTGTTTTTT.

This clonotype is medium-sized within its sample. The chain employs TRBV6-4 and TRBJ2-3; maybe TRBD1 (5 bases). Germline V gives CDR1 MRHNA, CDR2 SNTAGT. The germline V and J ends were trimmed by 5 bases and 2 bases, with 8 bases remaining between them. This CDR3 spans 13 amino acids. The CDR3 bases are TGTGCCAGCAGTTTACAGGTCACAGATACGCAGTATTTT. It encodes CASSLQVTDTQYF.

This clonotype was observed many times. The V and J genes are TRBV6-4 and TRBJ2-3; D could derive from TRBD1 or TRBD2 (6 bases each). The CDR3 consists of 16 residues. The V gene's germline CDR1 is MRHNA and CDR2 SNTAGT. V was shortened by 3 bases and J by 5 bases, with 18 bases between the two germline ends. The CDR3: CASSDEGGGGRDTQYF. The CDR3 region has the DNA TGTGCCAGCAGTGATGAAGGGGGAGGAGGACGAGATACGCAGTATTTT.

This clonotype showed up just a few times. CDR3: CASSVLISGYTF. The CDR3 bases are TGTGCCAGCAGTGTTCTCATCAGCGGCTACACCTTC. The chain couples TRBV6-4 to TRBJ1-2, with no clear D. CDR3 length equals 12 residues. Germline V lookup: CDR1 MRHNA, CDR2 SNTAGT. V lost 4 bases, J lost 8 bases, and 11 bases lay in between.

This clonotype was detected a few times. The rearrangement uses TRBV11-1 and TRBJ2-1; D is undetermined. The germline V and J ends were trimmed by 7 bases and 9 bases, with 16 bases remaining between them. The CDR3 runs 13 residues. The germline gives CDR1 SGHAT, CDR2 FQDESV (reference sequence). The CDR3 nucleotides are TGTGCCAGCACCCCCCCGGGTATCAGTGAGCAGTTCTTC. Its translation: CASTPPGISEQFF.

The table lists this clonotype with many counts. This chain connects TRBV7-9 to TRBJ2-7, with no clear D. The CDR3 spans 12 residues. In germline, CDR1 is SEHNR, CDR2 FQNEAQ (reference sequence). The V end lost 5 bases, the J end lost 2 bases, and 7 bases lay between the germline ends. This CDR3 is CASSAGTYEQYF. The CDR3 DNA follows: TGTGCCAGCAGCGCAGGCACCTACGAGCAGTACTTC.

The chain uses TRBV5-6 and TRBJ2-5; unclear D gene. The germline V and J ends were trimmed by 2 bases and 2 bases, with 4 bases remaining between them. CDR3 length: 12 residues. Germline loops: CDR1 SGHDT, CDR2 YYEEEE. The CDR3: CASSFKQETQYF. DNA for the CDR3: TGTGCCAGCAGCTTTAAGCAAGAGACCCAGTACTTC. Together with reference TRBV5-6 and TRBJ2-5, the CDR3 gives the full variable domain: DAGVTQSPTHLIKTRGQQVTLRCSPKSGHDTVSWYQQALGQGPQFIFQYYEEEERQRGNFPDRFSGHQFPNYSSELNVNALLLGDSALYLCASSFKQETQYFGPGTRLLVL.

There are a few counts of this clonotype. The CDR3 nucleotides read TGTGCCAGCAGCTTGAATTGGCGGAGCTACGAGCAGTACTTC. The encoded protein is CASSLNWRSYEQYF. The chain links TRBV5-6 to TRBJ2-7; D gene uncertain. This CDR3 is 14 amino acids long. Germline V gene sequence: CDR1 SGHDT, CDR2 YYEEEE. The germline V and J ends were trimmed by 1 base and 3 bases, with 11 bases remaining between them.

The V call is TRBV10-2, the J call TRBJ1-5; D remains ambiguous. The germline V gene encodes CDR1 WSHSY and CDR2 SAAADI. The germline V and J ends were trimmed by 8 bases and 0 bases, with 5 bases remaining between them. There are 12 residues in the CDR3. CDR3: CASGLSNQPQHF. DNA for the CDR3: TGCGCCAGCGGACTTAGCAATCAGCCCCAGCATTTT.

The chain carries TRBV3-1 and TRBJ2-2; D gene uncertain. Trimming took off 4 bases at V and 8 bases at J, with 8 bases between the two ends. This CDR3 is built from 12 residues. Germline V gene data show CDR1 as LGHDT and CDR2 as YNNKEL (reference sequence). Here the CDR3 DNA reads TGTGCCAGCAGCCCCCCTTTTGGGGAGCTGTTTTTT. Amino acids: CASSPPFGELFF.

This clonotype came up many times. The chain carries TRBV12-3 or TRBV12-4 and TRBJ2-7; TRBD1 might be the D (5 bases). V dropped 6 bases and J dropped 6 bases, with 12 bases sitting between them. This CDR3 contains 12 residues. DNA of the CDR3: TGTGCCAGCAGGGGGCGACGGGTCGAGCAGTACTTC. It is translated as CASRGRRVEQYF.

This clonotype showed up many times. V is TRBV5-6 and J is TRBJ2-6; D is perhaps TRBD1 (6 bases). V lost 4 bases, J lost 4 bases, and 15 bases lay in between. Germline CDR1 is SGHDT and CDR2 is YYEEEE. The CDR3 extends over 16 amino acids. CDR3 in amino acids: CASSVDPGAGANVLTF. CDR3 DNA: TGTGCCAGCAGCGTGGACCCAGGGGCCGGGGCCAACGTCCTGACTTTC.

In its sample, this clonotype is medium-sized (0.01 to 0.1%). The chain couples TRBV10-2 to TRBJ2-2; a weak D match, TRBD2 (5 bases). V lost 7 bases and J 3 bases, leaving 9 bases between the germline ends. CDR1 WSHSY and CDR2 SAAADI come from the germline V gene. CDR3 size: 13 residues. The CDR3 nucleotides are TGCGCCAGCATGAGGGCAGACACCGGGGAGCTGTTTTTT. It codes for CASMRADTGELFF.

V and J are TRBV10-3 and TRBJ2-2; D is undetermined. Germline CDR1 ENHRY, CDR2 SYGVKD. CDR3 length equals 16 residues. V dropped 0 bases and J dropped 4 bases, with 12 bases sitting between them. The CDR3 coding sequence is TGTGCCATCAGTGAGTCCAACCGGATCACCACCGGGGAGCTGTTTTTT. It translates to CAISESNRITTGELFF.

In its sample, this clonotype was seen many times. V gene TRBV20-1 combines with J gene TRBJ2-7; 10 bases agree with TRBD2. The germline gives CDR1 DFQATT, CDR2 SNEGSKA (reference sequence). J gave up 2 bases and V 6 bases, and 10 bases lay outside the gene matches. The CDR3 runs to 15 residues. The CDR3 region has the DNA TGCAGTGCCCCCTTGCAAGCGGGAGGGCCCTACGAGCAGTACTTC. This encodes CSAPLQAGGPYEQYF.

This clonotype was picked up a small number of times. The chain couples TRBV24-1 to TRBJ2-7; no clear D. The V end was cut by 6 bases, the J end by 6 bases, with 14 bases between. Per the germline V gene, CDR1 is KGHDR and CDR2 is SFDVKD. The length of the CDR3 is 13 residues. The CDR3 loop reads CATSSFTSLEQYF. The DNA of the CDR3 is TGTGCCACCAGTTCCTTCACGTCCCTCGAGCAGTACTTC.

The chain is built from TRBV20-1 and TRBJ2-5; 12 nucleotides agree with TRBD2. Per the germline V gene, CDR1 is DFQATT and CDR2 is SNEGSKA (reference sequence). The CDR3 runs 17 residues. J lost 1 base, V lost 3 bases, and 9 bases had no gene match. The CDR3 coding sequence is TGCAGTGCTAGTTTCCCTAGCGGGAGGGTCCGCCAAGAGACCCAGTACTTC. As protein: CSASFPSGRVRQETQYF.